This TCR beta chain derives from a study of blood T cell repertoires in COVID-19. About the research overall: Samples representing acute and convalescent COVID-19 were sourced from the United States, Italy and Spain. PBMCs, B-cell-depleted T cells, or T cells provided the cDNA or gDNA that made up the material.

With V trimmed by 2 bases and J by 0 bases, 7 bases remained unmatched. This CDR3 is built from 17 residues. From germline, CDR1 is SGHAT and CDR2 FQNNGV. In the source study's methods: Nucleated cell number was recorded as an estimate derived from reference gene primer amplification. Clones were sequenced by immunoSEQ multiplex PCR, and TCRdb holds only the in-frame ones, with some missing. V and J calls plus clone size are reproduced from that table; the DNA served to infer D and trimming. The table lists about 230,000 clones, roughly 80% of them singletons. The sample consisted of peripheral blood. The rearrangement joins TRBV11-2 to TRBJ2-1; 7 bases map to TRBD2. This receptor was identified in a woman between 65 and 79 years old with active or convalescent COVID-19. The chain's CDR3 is CASSLSSGESSYNEQFF. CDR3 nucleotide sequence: TGTGCCAGCAGCTTATCTAGCGGAGAGAGCTCCTACAATGAGCAGTTCTTC.